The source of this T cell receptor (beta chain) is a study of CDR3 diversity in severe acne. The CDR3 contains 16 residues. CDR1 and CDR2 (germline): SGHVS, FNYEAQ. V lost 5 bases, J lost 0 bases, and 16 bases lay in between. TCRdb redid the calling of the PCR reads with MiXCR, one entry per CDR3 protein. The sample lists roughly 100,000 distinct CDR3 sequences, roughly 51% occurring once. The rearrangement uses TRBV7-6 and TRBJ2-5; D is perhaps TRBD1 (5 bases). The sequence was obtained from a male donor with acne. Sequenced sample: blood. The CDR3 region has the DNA TGTGCCAGCAGCAAACGACAGCCTTCTTACCAAGAGACCCAGTACTTC. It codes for CASSKRQPSYQETQYF.